The source of this T cell receptor beta chain is a study of cytomegalovirus exposure and HLA in healthy donors (dated by TCRdb to 2017 to 2019). A note on the overall study: According to an earlier analysis of 587 of the donors, roughly 180 million T cells yielded some 110 million unique TCR beta sequences and 276 Gb of sequence data. An earlier analysis of more than 450 of the donors used high-throughput TCR beta sequencing to judge whether each TCR beta V gene segment behaved as functional or pseudogenic. In addition to the first cohort of several hundred subjects, a separate validation cohort of 120 different subjects was used. In the later analysis, no new phenotypic data were used to find candidate immune exposures; instead, reliance was placed on TCR beta sequences and their occurrence across donors. The genetic ancestry cluster associated with self-reported Caucasian donors included 65% to 90% of the 398 genotyped donors. The study aimed to test whether cataloging public T cell receptors could reveal signatures of past pathogen exposure. Roughly 5 DR-DQ haplotypes were treated as single units for association and clustering because of strong linkage in the cohort. Approximately 310 gigabases of sequencing data and tens of millions of unique TCR sequences made up an early release that covered 500 to 650 HLA-typed donors. Typing coverage differed by locus: A, B, C, DRB1 and DQB1 were typed in roughly 620-630 donors, DQA1 in 522, DPA1 in approximately 610, and DPB1 in 450 to 480. Class I and class II HLA loci were covered by the typing at four-digit resolution. The study profiled the T cell repertoires of hundreds of subjects by immunosequencing and related them to cytomegalovirus serostatus. Donor age, sex, ethnicity and CMV serostatus were compiled together with the repertoire data. Every repertoire in the discovery cohort had been generated on one and the same sequencing platform. To study patterns of TCR occurrence, a later analysis re-analyzed previously published TCR beta repertoires from 600 to 750 donors and added high-resolution HLA genotyping. Among around 400 genotyped donors of the cohort, an average of roughly 240,000 unique TCR beta nucleotide sequences were sequenced per donor, around 20% of them non-productive. The study combined high-throughput TCR immunosequencing, statistical association of individual TCRs with disease status, and machine learning to predict cytomegalovirus infection status. Genome-wide SNP genotypes for about three fifths of the roughly 670 donors were used in a later genetic analysis, which treated that subset as a discovery cohort. Overall results and qualifications from the work: According to the authors, the approach could potentially be generalized to other disease states and immunological phenotypes. While some public TCRs were present in many individuals, most TCR sequences turned up only very rarely across donors. Because HLA typing was missing for some donors at each locus, association tests included only the typed subset. The only immune exposure information available for the cohort was CMV serostatus. A cluster of highly shared sequence variants was judged likely to be a technical artifact of the sequencing pipeline. When HLA alleles, especially DR and DQ, strongly co-occurred, TCR associations were difficult to assign to individual alleles. In a later analysis, several top co-occurrence clusters were reported to appear linked to parvovirus B19, influenza, CMV and Epstein-Barr virus. A later genetic analysis associated a missense DCLRE1C variant with V-gene and J-gene trimming of TCR beta chains, and an independent cohort replicated the association. A further reported finding was that TCR beta sequences accurately predicted the HLA-A and HLA-B alleles for most subjects in the first cohort. The earlier analysis of some 560 of the donors excluded roughly 17 rarely observed V segments, including chromosome 9 orphons, because counts were too low. Specific HLA alleles were associated with 16,951 TCR beta sequences at a false discovery rate of 0.05 in a later analysis. A later analysis found that HLA-associated TCR beta chains were more clonally expanded and had lower generation probabilities than equally common non-associated chains. Because the 87-base-pair reads could not distinguish some IMGT-functional V segments, including TRBV6-2 and TRBV6-3, those segments were excluded. In an earlier analysis of approximately 600 of the donors, most TCR beta V segments were observed in productive rearrangements about 87% or about 30% of the time, broadly matching IMGT annotations. The study listed over 150 TCR beta chains as associated with cytomegalovirus. Roughly uniform sequencing depth across donors was assumed in presence/absence analyses, although this assumption may not hold. According to a later analysis, TCR association rates differed among HLA loci, with DRB1 alleles showing the most associated TCRs and HLA-C alleles showing the fewest. In a later genetic analysis, fewer N-insertions in productive TCRs were reported among donors in an Asian-associated ancestry cluster than the roughly 670-donor mean. A later analysis found that most CMV-associated TCR beta chains appeared HLA-restricted, with HLA associations seemingly driven largely by CMV exposure. Linkage disequilibrium might explain the correlated functional status among segregating V segments, but an unknown experimental factor could not be excluded. The classifier was reported to diagnose cytomegalovirus status with high specificity and sensitivity in both the original and validation cohorts. Only TCR beta chains were sequenced in this cohort, and the absence of alpha or paired-chain data limited detectable features. A few of the identified cytomegalovirus-associated TCR beta chains were confirmed in vitro to be specific for cytomegalovirus antigens.

Receptors were amplified or captured by the immunoSEQ multiplex PCR assay. For the multiplex PCR, a mixture combining 60 forward primers for TCR Vbeta segments and 13 reverse primers for TCR Jbeta segments was used. The CDR3 region of rearranged TCR beta genes was amplified from genomic DNA with a multiplex PCR assay. The Illumina HiSeq System was used to sequence the amplified TCR beta libraries as 87-base-pair reads. The published analysis was carried out like this. A later analysis counted about 80 million unique TCR beta chains across the 500 to 850 repertoires, and around 9.9 million of these chains were shared by at least two donors. A nearest-neighbor algorithm error-corrected the raw reads and collapsed the reads into unique sequences, merging closely related sequences to remove PCR and sequencing errors. V, D and J gene segments were assigned by aligning CDR3 sequences to IMGT reference sequences. For a sequence to be retained, at least a six-nucleotide match to both a V gene segment and a J gene segment was required. Rearrangements were classified as productive when the CDR3 lacked stop codons and remained in frame with V and J, and all other rearrangements were classified as non-productive. Following IMGT convention, CDR3 was defined as the stretch from the second conserved V-encoded cysteine to the conserved J-encoded phenylalanine. Sequences without an unambiguous match to a single V gene segment were excluded from the earlier analysis of about 600 of the donors. In an earlier analysis of a few hundred of the donors, V segments were called functional above 56.7% productive rearrangements and were called segregating when the between-donor standard deviation exceeded 5%. A statistical classification framework was built to diagnose cytomegalovirus status from the catalog of TCR beta chain sequences. In a later analysis, V and J genes were assigned by comparing TCR nucleotide sequences against IMGT/GENE-DB human TR gene sequences. In a later analysis, CDR3 sequences and most-parsimonious VDJ recombination scenarios were assigned using the TCRdist pipeline. In a later analysis, each TCR beta chain was defined by its CDR3 amino acid sequence together with its V-gene family, and reads without a unique V-gene family were excluded. A later analysis removed several hundred highly shared, low-generation-probability nucleotide sequences to deal with suspected cross-contamination and a sequencing artifact. A later analysis calculated a clonal expansion index for each public chain from normalized within-repertoire ranks of inferred template counts. In a later analysis, generation probabilities were computed using a VDJ recombination model fitted to out-of-frame rearrangements, and the results were checked against IGoR. In a later analysis, hypergeometric tests were used to score TCR-TCR, TCR-HLA and TCR-CMV co-occurrence, with a repertoire-size bias correction applied to TCR pairs. To estimate false discovery rates, a later analysis permuted the HLA or CMV assignments 20 times. In a later analysis, co-occurring TCRs were grouped using DBSCAN, with TCRdist sequence similarity added in when clustering inside HLA-allele-positive subsets. Repertoires with fewer than 30,000 or more than 120,000 public chains were left out of co-occurrence clustering, as were five repertoires with anomalous nucleotide sharing. Sourced from immuneACCESS, this table was stored by TCRdb with only in-frame sequences that have V and J called. A share of the clones is absent; for the studies checked, an unresolved V gene accounts for under half, and the remainder has no known explanation. The V and J calls and clone size were taken over from that table, and D and trimming were inferred from the DNA. For this sample there are 15,000 to 20,000 clones; about 70% appear just once. The ten largest account for roughly 3.7% of the sample.

As concerns this clone: Its antigen remains unidentified. No base quality values were provided; no much bigger clone lies one nucleotide off.

In the germline V gene, CDR1 corresponds to SGHDT and CDR2 to YYEEEE. The CDR3 contains 11 residues, cysteine and phenylalanine counted. Solely the CDR3 DNA is kept, with 33 bases framed from the first base. V and J are trimmed by 4 bases and 14 bases, and the gene matches miss 7 bases of the junction. The cohort comprised hundreds of healthy bone marrow donors. Cohort members were all nominally healthy when sampled, although unrecorded immune exposures were likely present. The donor tested CMV seronegative and was one of the 352 seronegative cohort members. A peripheral blood sample was collected from each donor, and TCR beta sequencing was performed on peripheral blood mononuclear cells. The Qiagen DNeasy Blood Extraction Kit was used to extract genomic DNA from the blood cell samples.

The TCR originated in a man in his late teens or twenties in good health and CMV-seronegative. The sample taken for sequencing was PBMCs. The rearrangement joined TRBV5-6 to TRBJ2-3, and 7 junctional nucleotides match TRBD2. The nucleotide sequence reads as follows: TGTGCCAGCAGCCTCACCGGGAGGAGGTATTTT. This translates into CASSLTGRRYF.